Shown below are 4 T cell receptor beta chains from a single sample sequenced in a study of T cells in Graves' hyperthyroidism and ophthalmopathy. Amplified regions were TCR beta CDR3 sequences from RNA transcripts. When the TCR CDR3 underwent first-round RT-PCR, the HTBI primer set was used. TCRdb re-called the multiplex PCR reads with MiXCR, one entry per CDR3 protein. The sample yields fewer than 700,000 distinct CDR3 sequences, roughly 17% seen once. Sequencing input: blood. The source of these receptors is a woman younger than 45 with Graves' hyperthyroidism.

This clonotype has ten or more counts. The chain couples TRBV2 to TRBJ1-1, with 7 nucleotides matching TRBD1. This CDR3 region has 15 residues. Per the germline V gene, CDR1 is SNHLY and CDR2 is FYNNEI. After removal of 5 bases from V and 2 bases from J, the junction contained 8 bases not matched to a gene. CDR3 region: CASSMGTAANTEAFF. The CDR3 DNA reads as TGTGCCAGCAGTATGGGGACAGCCGCAAACACTGAAGCTTTCTTT.

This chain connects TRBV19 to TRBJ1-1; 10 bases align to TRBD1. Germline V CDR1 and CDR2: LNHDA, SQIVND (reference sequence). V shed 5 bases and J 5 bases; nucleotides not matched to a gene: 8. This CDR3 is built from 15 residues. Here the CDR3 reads CASSPTDRGLTEAFF. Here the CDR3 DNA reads TGTGCCAGTAGTCCCACCGACAGGGGGCTTACTGAAGCTTTCTTT.

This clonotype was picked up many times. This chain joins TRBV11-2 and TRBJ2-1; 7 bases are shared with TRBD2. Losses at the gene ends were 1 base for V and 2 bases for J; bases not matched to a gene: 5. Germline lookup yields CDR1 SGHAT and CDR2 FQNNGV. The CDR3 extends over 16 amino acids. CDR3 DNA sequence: TGTGCCAGCAGCTTAGGGTTGGCGGGAGCCTACAATGAGCAGTTCTTC. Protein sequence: CASSLGLAGAYNEQFF.

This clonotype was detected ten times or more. The CDR3 region is CASSERLAGDTGELFF. CDR3 sequence (DNA): TGTGCCAGCAGTGAAAGACTAGCGGGAGATACCGGGGAGCTGTTTTTT. The chain couples TRBV6-1 to TRBJ2-2, with 12 bases identical to TRBD2. The CDR3 has 16 amino acids. V lost 2 bases, J lost 5 bases, and 3 bases stayed unmatched. Germline V CDR1 and CDR2: MNHNS, SASEGT.